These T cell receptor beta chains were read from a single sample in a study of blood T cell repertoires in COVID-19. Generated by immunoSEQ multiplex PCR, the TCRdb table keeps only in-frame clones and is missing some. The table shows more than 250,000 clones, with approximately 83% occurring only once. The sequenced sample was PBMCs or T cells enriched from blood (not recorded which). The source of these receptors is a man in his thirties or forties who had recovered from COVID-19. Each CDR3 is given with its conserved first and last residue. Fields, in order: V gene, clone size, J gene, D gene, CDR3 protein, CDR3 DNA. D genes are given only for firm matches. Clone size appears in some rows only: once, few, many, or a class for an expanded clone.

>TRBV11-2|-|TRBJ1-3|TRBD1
CASSLNQQGAVGNTIYF
TGTGCCAGCAGCTTAAACCAACAGGGGGCGGTTGGAAACACCATATATTTT
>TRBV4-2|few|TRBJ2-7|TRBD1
CASSQEGTGVAYEQYF
TGTGCCAGCAGCCAAGAGGGGACAGGGGTCGCCTACGAGCAGTACTTC
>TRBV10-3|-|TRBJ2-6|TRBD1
CAISESGTGGRSGANVLTF
TGTGCCATCAGTGAGTCGGGGACAGGCGGCAGGTCTGGGGCCAACGTCCTGACTTTC
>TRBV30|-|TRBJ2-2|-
CAWSADGPGGYTGELFF
TGTGCCTGGAGCGCAGATGGTCCGGGCGGGTACACCGGGGAGCTGTTTTTT
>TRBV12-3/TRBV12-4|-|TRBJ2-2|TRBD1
CASTRGLGELFF
TGTGCCAGCACGAGGGGGCTTGGGGAGCTGTTTTTT
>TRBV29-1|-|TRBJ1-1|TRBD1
CSVQLTTTGLNTEAFF
TGCAGCGTTCAACTCACAACGACAGGGCTGAACACTGAAGCTTTCTTT
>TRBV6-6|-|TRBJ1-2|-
CASNEGEDYGYTF
TGTGCCAGCAATGAGGGTGAGGACTATGGCTACACCTTC
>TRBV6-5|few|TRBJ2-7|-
CASRATGGYEQYF
TGTGCCAGCAGAGCGACCGGTGGGTACGAGCAGTACTTC
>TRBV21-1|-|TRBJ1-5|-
CASSKTDRVSKSNQPQHF
TGTGCCAGCAGCAAAACAGACAGGGTCTCGAAGAGCAATCAGCCCCAGCATTTT
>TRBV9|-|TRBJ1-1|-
CASSVDGRNTEAFF
TGTGCCAGCAGCGTAGATGGGAGAAACACTGAAGCTTTCTTT
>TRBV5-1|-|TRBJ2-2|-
CASSLTVNTGELFF
TGCGCCAGCAGCTTGACAGTGAACACCGGGGAGCTGTTTTTT
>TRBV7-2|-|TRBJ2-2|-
CASSLAFSGELFF
TGTGCCAGCAGCTTAGCTTTCTCCGGGGAGCTGTTTTTT
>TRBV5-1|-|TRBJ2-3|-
CASSGAASTDTQYF
TGCGCCAGCAGCGGGGCAGCGAGCACAGATACGCAGTATTTT
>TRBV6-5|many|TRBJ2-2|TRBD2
CARGTSGGLLELFF
TGTGCCAGGGGAACTAGCGGGGGGTTATTGGAGCTGTTTTTT
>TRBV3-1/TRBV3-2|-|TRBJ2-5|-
CASSQDRRETQYF
TGTGCCAGCAGCCAAGATAGGAGAGAGACCCAGTACTTC